Detailed here is one T cell receptor beta chain. The target antigen is unknown. Reverse transcription used about 0.5 to 1 ug RNA and random hexamers. The authors amplified TCR beta CDR3 across 54 Vbeta and 13 Jbeta using immunoSEQ multiplex PCR. TCRdb re-called the immunoSEQ multiplex PCR reads with MiXCR, one entry per CDR3 protein. The sample has 80,000 or so distinct CDR3 sequences, about 93% seen once; the top ten hold 0.26%. The study used healthy donors as controls matched for age and sex. TEMRA cells were FACS-enriched, with CD8+ and CD4+ T cells isolated negatively. V gave up 3 bases and J gave up 0 bases, with 5 bases separating them. Germline V gene lookup returns CDR1 LGHNT and CDR2 FRNRAP. The CDR3 is made up of 14 amino acids. This sample was taken from a study of CD8 T cells in Susac syndrome. General observations from the study: The number of individuals included in the study's TCR sequencing and HLA analysis was acknowledged as relatively small.

Sequenced: CD8+ T cells from PBMCs. The chain combines TRBV12-5 with TRBJ2-2; D is uncertain. The clonotype originates from a human donor in good health. The CDR3 nucleotides read TGTGCTAGTGGTTTCACCTCGAACACCGGGGAGCTGTTTTTT. Protein: CASGFTSNTGELFF.